This T cell receptor (beta chain) was identified in a study of blood T cell repertoires in COVID-19. This table comes from immunoSEQ multiplex PCR, and its TCRdb copy is limited to in-frame clones, with some not included. The data hold about 160,000 clones, with roughly four fifths observed a single time. CDR3 size: 17 residues. J lost 0 bases, V lost 1 base, and 8 bases had no gene match. CDR1 is SGHDN and CDR2 is FVKESK in the germline V gene. This sequence joins TRBV14 and TRBJ2-7; TRBD1 aligns across 8 bases. The TCR sequence derives from a human donor in a cohort sampled during active COVID-19. The sequenced sample consisted of peripheral blood. CDR3 coding DNA: TGTGCCAGCAGCCAAGCCCTCAGGGGGCGCTTCTCCTACGAGCAGTACTTC. It is translated as CASSQALRGRFSYEQYF.